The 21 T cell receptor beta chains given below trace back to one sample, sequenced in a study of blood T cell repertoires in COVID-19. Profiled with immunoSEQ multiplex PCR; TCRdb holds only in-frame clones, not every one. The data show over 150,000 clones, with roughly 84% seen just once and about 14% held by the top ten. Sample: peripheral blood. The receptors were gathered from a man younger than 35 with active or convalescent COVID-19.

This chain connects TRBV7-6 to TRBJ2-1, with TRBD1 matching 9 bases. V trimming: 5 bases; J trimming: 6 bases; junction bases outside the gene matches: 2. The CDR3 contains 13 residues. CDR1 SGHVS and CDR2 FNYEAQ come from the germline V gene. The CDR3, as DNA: TGTGCCAGCAGCCCGGACAGGGGCAATGAGCAGTTCTTC. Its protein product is CASSPDRGNEQFF. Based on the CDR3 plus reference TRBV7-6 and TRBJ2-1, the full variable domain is GAGVSQSPRYKVTKRGQDVALRCDPISGHVSLYWYRQALGQGPEFLTYFNYEAQQDKSGLPNDRFSAERPEGSISTLTIQRTEQRDSAMYRCASSPDRGNEQFFGPGTRLTVL.

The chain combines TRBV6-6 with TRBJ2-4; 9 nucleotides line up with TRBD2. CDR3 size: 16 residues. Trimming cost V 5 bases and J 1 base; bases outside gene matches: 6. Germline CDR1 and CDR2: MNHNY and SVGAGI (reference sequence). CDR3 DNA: TGTGCCAGCAGTCTCAGGACTAGCGAGGCCAAAAACATTCAGTACTTC. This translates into CASSLRTSEAKNIQYF.

CDR3 in amino acids: CASSLDGTGKETQYF. In DNA, the CDR3 is TGCGCCAGCAGCTTGGATGGGACAGGGAAAGAGACCCAGTACTTC. The chain links TRBV5-1 to TRBJ2-5, with 9 bases lining up with TRBD1. CDR1 is SGHRS and CDR2 is YFSETQ in the germline V gene. V lost 0 bases, J lost 3 bases, and 3 bases stayed unmatched. The CDR3 runs to 15 residues.

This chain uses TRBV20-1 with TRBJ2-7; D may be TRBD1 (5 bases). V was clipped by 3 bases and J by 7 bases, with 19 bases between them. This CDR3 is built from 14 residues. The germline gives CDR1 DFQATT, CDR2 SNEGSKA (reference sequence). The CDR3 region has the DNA TGCAGTGCTAGTAAAAGGACAAAAAGTCGGGAGCAGTACTTC. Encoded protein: CSASKRTKSREQYF.

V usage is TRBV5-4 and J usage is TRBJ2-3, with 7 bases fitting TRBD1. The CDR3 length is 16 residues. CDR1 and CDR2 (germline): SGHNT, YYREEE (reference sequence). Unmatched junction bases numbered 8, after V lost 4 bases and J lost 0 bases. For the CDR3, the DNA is TGTGCCAGCAGCGTTGGACAGGATCCTAGCACAGATACGCAGTATTTT. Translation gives CASSVGQDPSTDTQYF.

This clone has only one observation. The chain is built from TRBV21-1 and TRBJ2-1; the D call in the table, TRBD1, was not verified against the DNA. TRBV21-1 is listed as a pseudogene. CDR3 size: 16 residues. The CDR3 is CASSNPQGEVNNEQFF. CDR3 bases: TGTGCCAGCAGCAACCCGCAGGGGGAGGTAAACAATGAGCAGTTCTTC.

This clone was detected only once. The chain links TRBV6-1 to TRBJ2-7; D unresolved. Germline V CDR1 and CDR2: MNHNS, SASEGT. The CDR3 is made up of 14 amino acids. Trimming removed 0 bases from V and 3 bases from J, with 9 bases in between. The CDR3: CASSEAGTDYEQYF. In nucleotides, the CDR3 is TGTGCCAGCAGTGAAGCGGGCACCGACTACGAGCAGTACTTC.

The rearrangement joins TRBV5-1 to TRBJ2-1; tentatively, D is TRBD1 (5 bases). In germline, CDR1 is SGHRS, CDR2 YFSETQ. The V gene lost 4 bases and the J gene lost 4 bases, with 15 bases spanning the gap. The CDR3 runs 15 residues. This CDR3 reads CASSPTVTEYNEQFF. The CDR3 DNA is TGCGCCAGCAGCCCCACAGTGACAGAGTACAATGAGCAGTTCTTC.

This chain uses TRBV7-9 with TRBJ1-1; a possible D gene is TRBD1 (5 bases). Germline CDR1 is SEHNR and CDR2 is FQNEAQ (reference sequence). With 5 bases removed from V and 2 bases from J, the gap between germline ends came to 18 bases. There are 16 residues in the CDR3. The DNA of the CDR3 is TGTGCCAGCAGCATCACCAAGTCCGGGGGAAACACTGAAGCTTTCTTT. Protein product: CASSITKSGGNTEAFF.

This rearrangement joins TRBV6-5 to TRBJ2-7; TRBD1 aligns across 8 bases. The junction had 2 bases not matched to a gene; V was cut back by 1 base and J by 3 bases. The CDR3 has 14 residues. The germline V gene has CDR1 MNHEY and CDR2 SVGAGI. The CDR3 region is CASSYFGQGYEQYF. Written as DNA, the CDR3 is TGTGCCAGCAGTTACTTCGGACAGGGCTACGAGCAGTACTTC.

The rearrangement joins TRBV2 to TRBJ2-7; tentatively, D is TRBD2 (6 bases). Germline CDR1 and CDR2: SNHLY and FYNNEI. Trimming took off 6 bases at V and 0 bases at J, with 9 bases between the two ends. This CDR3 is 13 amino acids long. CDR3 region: CASRGLSSYEQYF. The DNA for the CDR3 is TGTGCCAGCAGGGGACTGAGCTCCTACGAGCAGTACTTC.

CDR3 in amino acids: CASSPDREYNEQFF. The CDR3 region has the DNA TGTGCCAGCAGTCCGGACAGGGAGTACAATGAGCAGTTCTTC. The genes are TRBV6-2 or TRBV6-3 and TRBJ2-1, with TRBD1 identical over 8 bases. The V segment lost 5 bases and the J segment 4 bases; nucleotides outside the gene matches: 4. Germline V CDR1 and CDR2: MNHEY, SVGEGT. The CDR3 covers 14 residues.

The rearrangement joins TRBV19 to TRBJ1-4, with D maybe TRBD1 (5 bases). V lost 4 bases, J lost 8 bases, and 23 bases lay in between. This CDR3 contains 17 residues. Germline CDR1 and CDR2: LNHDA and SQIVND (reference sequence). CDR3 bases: TGTGCCAGTAGTAGGTCTCTTCGGACATCCCCTGGGGAAAAACTGTTTTTT. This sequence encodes CASSRSLRTSPGEKLFF.

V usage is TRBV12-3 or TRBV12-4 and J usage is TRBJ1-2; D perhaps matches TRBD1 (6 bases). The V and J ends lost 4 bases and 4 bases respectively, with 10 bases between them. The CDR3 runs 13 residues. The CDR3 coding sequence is TGTGCCAGCAGTTACAGGGCCTTCTATGGCTACACCTTC. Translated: CASSYRAFYGYTF.

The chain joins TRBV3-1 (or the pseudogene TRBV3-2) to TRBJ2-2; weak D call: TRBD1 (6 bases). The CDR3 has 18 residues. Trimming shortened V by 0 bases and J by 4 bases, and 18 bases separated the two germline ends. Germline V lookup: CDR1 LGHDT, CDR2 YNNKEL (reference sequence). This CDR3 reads CASSQDSKQGVITGELFF. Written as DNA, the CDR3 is TGTGCCAGCAGCCAAGATTCCAAACAGGGAGTGATCACCGGGGAGCTGTTTTTT.

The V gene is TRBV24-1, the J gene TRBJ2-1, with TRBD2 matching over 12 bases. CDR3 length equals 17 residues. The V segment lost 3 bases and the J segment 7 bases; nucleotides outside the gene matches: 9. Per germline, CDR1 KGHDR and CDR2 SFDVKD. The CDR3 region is CATSDIRTSGEINEQFF. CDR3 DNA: TGTGCCACCAGTGATATTAGGACTAGCGGGGAAATAAATGAGCAGTTCTTC.

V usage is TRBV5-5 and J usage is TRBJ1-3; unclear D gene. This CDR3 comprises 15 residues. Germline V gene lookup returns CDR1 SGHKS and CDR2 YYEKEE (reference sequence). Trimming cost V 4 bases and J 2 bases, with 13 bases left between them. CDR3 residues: CASSRERQAGNTIYF. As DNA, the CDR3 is TGTGCCAGCAGCCGCGAGAGGCAAGCTGGAAACACCATATATTTT.

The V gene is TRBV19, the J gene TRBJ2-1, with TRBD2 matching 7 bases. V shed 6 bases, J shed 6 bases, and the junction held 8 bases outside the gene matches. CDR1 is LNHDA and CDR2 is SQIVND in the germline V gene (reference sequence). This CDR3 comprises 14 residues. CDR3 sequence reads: CASSWTSLGNEQFF. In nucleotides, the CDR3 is TGTGCCAGTAGCTGGACTAGTCTGGGCAATGAGCAGTTCTTC.

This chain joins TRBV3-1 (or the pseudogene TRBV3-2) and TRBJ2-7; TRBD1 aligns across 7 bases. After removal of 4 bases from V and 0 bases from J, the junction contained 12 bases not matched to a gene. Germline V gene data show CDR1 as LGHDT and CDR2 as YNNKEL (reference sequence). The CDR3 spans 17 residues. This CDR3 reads CASSLLYRDSYSYEQYF. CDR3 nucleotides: TGTGCCAGCAGCCTATTATACCGGGACAGTTACTCCTACGAGCAGTACTTC.

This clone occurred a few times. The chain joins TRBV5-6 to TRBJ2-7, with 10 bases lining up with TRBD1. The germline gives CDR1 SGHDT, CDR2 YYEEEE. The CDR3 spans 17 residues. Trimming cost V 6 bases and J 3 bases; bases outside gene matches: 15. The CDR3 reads CASISLRDRTGGYEQYF. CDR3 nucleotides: TGTGCCAGCATCTCCCTTAGGGACAGGACAGGGGGCTACGAGCAGTACTTC. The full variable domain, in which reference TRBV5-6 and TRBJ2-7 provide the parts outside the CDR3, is DAGVTQSPTHLIKTRGQQVTLRCSPKSGHDTVSWYQQALGQGPQFIFQYYEEEERQRGNFPDRFSGHQFPNYSSELNVNALLLGDSALYLCASISLRDRTGGYEQYFGPGTRLTVT.

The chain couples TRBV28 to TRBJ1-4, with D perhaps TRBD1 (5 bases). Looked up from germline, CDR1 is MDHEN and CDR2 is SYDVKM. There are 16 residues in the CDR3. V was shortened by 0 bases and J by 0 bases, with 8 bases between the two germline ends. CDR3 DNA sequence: TGTGCCAGCAGTTTATGGGACATAGCAACTAATGAAAAACTGTTTTTT. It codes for CASSLWDIATNEKLFF.